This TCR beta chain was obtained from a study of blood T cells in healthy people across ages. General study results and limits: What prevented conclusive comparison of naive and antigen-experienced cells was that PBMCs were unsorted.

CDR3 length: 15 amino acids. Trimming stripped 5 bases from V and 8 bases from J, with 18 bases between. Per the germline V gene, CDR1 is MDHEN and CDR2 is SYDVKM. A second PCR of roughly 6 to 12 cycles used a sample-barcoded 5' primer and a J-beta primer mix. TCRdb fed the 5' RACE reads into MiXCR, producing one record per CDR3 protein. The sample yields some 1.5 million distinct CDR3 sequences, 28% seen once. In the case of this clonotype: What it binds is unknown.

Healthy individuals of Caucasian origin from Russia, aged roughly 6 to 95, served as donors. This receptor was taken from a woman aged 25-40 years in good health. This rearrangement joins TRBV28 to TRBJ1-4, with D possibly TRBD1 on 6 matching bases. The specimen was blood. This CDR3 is CASSEETGPREKLFF. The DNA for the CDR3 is TGTGCCAGCAGTGAAGAGACAGGCCCTAGAGAAAAACTGTTTTTT.